This T cell receptor (beta chain) appears in the sequencing data of a study of human T cells and chemical hapten exposure. For the study at large: 2% DPC applied to a 2 cm by 2 cm arm area sensitized donors. Findings and caveats of the study: Counts of TCRs expanded at PT1 correlated positively with patch test score.

Time point noted: pre-sensitization, week 0. The treatment was: therapeutic diphenylcyclopropenone sensitization with weekly scalp DPC. TCRdb re-analysed the RACE reads in MiXCR, keeping a single row per CDR3 protein. The sample records about 380,000 distinct CDR3 sequences, more than 4.5% being singletons. The CDR3 runs 16 residues. The V end lost 0 bases, the J end lost 0 bases, and 12 bases lay between the germline ends. Germline CDR1 SGHDT, CDR2 YYEEEE. Points on this clonotype: The antigen is not known.

The sequences come from whole blood, collected in connection with sensitization to the hapten diphenylcyclopropenone (DPC). The chain recombines TRBV5-6 with TRBJ1-1; D gene unclear. This receptor was taken from a woman aged 45-59 years with alopecia areata. Some clones in this sample may be carry-over from other donors' samples. This chain's CDR3 is CASSLAEGRMNTEAFF. The CDR3 nucleotides are TGTGCCAGCAGCTTGGCCGAAGGACGGATGAACACTGAAGCTTTCTTT. The full variable domain, rest sourced from reference TRBV5-6 and TRBJ1-1, is DAGVTQSPTHLIKTRGQQVTLRCSPKSGHDTVSWYQQALGQGPQFIFQYYEEEERQRGNFPDRFSGHQFPNYSSELNVNALLLGDSALYLCASSLAEGRMNTEAFFGQGTRLTVV.